Each of the 29 T cell receptor beta chains below was sequenced from the same sample in a study of vaccination and CD4 T cells after COVID-19 (dated by TCRdb to between 2021 and 2022). For these TCRs, the target antigens are not known. Library preparation employed PCR. Instrument used: Illumina iSeq 100. DNA from cultured CD4+ T cells was subjected to TCR sequencing with the Oncomine TCR Beta short-read assay at the Johns Hopkins FTIC core. TCRdb reanalyzed the raw reads on its own, using fastp at Q25 for trimming and MiXCR for clone calling, and kept in-frame beta chains. For every CDR3 protein sequence, its rows merge into one entry that carries the most common genes and DNA. Recorded for this sample are about 19,000 distinct CDR3 sequences; just under 45% of them occurred a single time. The ten top clones hold 7.2% of the sample. The meaning of the sample's treatment or condition label: roughly ten-day PBMC culture with coronavirus spike peptide pools or control peptides (ViraFEST assay).

Specimen: CD4+ T cells from blood, cultured in vitro, collected after SARS-CoV-2 vaccination. Receptors originate from a human donor who had recovered from COVID-19.

V and J are TRBV11-1 and TRBJ2-7; 8 positions agree with TRBD1. Judging by the DNA end, TRBJ2-5 fits better; the J call may be wrong. This CDR3 region has 15 residues. The germline CDR1 and CDR2 sequences are SGHAT and FQDESV (reference sequence). In nucleotides, the CDR3 is TGTGCCAGCAGCTACACCGGGACAGGACGAAAGACCCAGTACTTC. This sequence encodes CASSYTGTGRKTQYF.

The genes are TRBV7-2 and TRBJ2-1; D not certain. CDR1 is SGHTA, CDR2 FQGNSA, per germline. Trimming pared 5 bases from V and 4 bases from J, leaving 9 bases between. The CDR3 extends over 13 amino acids. CDR3 in amino acids: CASSLREYNEQFF. The DNA for the CDR3 is TGTGCCAGCAGCCTACGCGAGTACAATGAGCAGTTCTTC.

The chain combines TRBV30 with TRBJ1-5; 11 bases align to TRBD1. The J segment lost 7 bases and the V segment lost 0 bases, leaving 5 bases of the junction unmatched. Germline V lookup: CDR1 GTSNPN, CDR2 SVGIG (reference sequence). The CDR3 totals 15 residues. Here the CDR3 reads CAWSVGQGARQPQHF. The CDR3 DNA follows: TGTGCCTGGAGTGTCGGACAGGGGGCTCGGCAGCCCCAGCATTTT.

This rearrangement joins TRBV20-1 to TRBJ1-6, with D possibly being TRBD1 (5 bases). The germline CDR1 and CDR2 sequences are DFQATT and SNEGSKA (reference sequence). The CDR3 is 13 amino acids. V lost 6 bases to trimming and J lost 4 bases, with 10 bases between them. The CDR3 protein is CSAGAEYNSPLHF. CDR3 coding DNA: TGCAGTGCAGGGGCAGAGTATAATTCACCCCTCCACTTT.

This clonotype occurred a few times. The chain employs TRBV6-2 or TRBV6-3 and TRBJ2-7, with TRBD1 identical over 7 bases. The CDR3 is 14 residues long. V shed 6 bases, J shed 2 bases, and the junction held 7 bases outside the gene matches. Per the germline V gene, CDR1 is MNHEY and CDR2 is SVGEGT. The chain's CDR3 is CASRRDSFTYEQYF. DNA for the CDR3: TGTGCCAGCAGAAGGGACAGCTTCACCTACGAGCAGTACTTC.

This clonotype was seen more than once but under ten times. The rearrangement uses TRBV19 and TRBJ1-2; D gene ambiguous. CDR1 is LNHDA, CDR2 SQIVND, per germline (reference sequence). Trimming took 5 bases from V and 0 from J, leaving 7 bases between them. The CDR3 sequence is 13 residues long. CDR3 residues: CASSLTANYGYTF. The CDR3 DNA sequence: TGTGCCAGTAGTCTGACTGCTAACTATGGCTACACCTTC.

The chain recombines TRBV6-5 with TRBJ2-7, with no clear D. The CDR3 runs 16 residues. Germline V CDR1 and CDR2: MNHEY, SVGAGI. V lost 2 bases and J 1 base, leaving 15 bases between the germline ends. The CDR3: CASSYQVFGPSYEQYF. CDR3 coding DNA: TGTGCCAGCAGTTACCAAGTCTTCGGGCCTTCCTACGAGCAGTACTTC.

In nucleotides, the CDR3 is TGTGCCAGCAGTTCAGGAAATGGCTACACCTTC. It encodes CASSSGNGYTF. The rearrangement links TRBV6-2 or TRBV6-3 to TRBJ1-2; the D is unclear. The CDR3 contains 11 residues. V was cut by 4 bases and J by 6 bases, with 6 bases left in between. Germline-derived CDR1 and CDR2 are MNHEY and SVGEGT.

This clonotype was observed a few times. This chain uses TRBV6-1 with TRBJ2-2; TRBD1 is a possible D gene (7 bases). Germline CDR1 and CDR2: MNHNS and SASEGT. The CDR3 consists of 16 residues. V lost 6 bases and J 0 bases, leaving 14 bases between the germline ends. The CDR3 coding sequence is TGTGCCAGCAGGGAGGGGGCGGGCACGAACACCGGGGAGCTGTTTTTT. It translates to CASREGAGTNTGELFF.

The genes are TRBV27 and TRBJ1-2; D remains ambiguous. Germline V lookup: CDR1 MNHEY, CDR2 SMNVEV (reference sequence). Trimming left V 4 bases short and J 0 bases short, with 12 bases between. The CDR3 sequence is 15 residues long. The CDR3: CASSSKAAANYGYTF. The CDR3 DNA follows: TGTGCCAGCAGTTCAAAGGCGGCTGCTAACTATGGCTACACCTTC.

This clonotype has only a few counts. V usage is TRBV19 and J usage is TRBJ2-2; perhaps TRBD2 as D (5 bases). V shed 3 bases and J shed 8 bases, with 13 bases lying between them. Germline CDR1 reads LNHDA; CDR2 reads SQIVND (reference sequence). The CDR3 loop spans 14 amino acids. CDR3 region: CASSIGEASGELFF. The DNA for the CDR3 is TGTGCCAGTAGTATCGGGGAAGCGTCTGGGGAGCTGTTTTTT. Together with reference TRBV19 and TRBJ2-2, the CDR3 gives the full variable domain: DGGITQSPKYLFRKEGQNVTLSCEQNLNHDAMYWYRQDPGQGLRLIYYSQIVNDFQKGDIAEGYSVSREKKESFPLTVTSAQKNPTAFYLCASSIGEASGELFFGEGSRLTVL.

This clonotype was seen more than once but under ten times. V usage is TRBV7-2 and J usage is TRBJ1-5, with a weak D call TRBD1 (5 bases). This CDR3 is 17 amino acids long. V gave up 1 base and J gave up 0 bases, with 13 bases separating them. Per the germline V gene, CDR1 is SGHTA and CDR2 is FQGNSA. For the CDR3, the DNA is TGTGCCAGCAGCTTAGTTCCAGGGCTATATAGCAATCAGCCCCAGCATTTT. This sequence encodes CASSLVPGLYSNQPQHF.

The chain employs TRBV20-1 and TRBJ2-2; 9 positions match TRBD1. CDR1 is DFQATT and CDR2 is SNEGSKA in the germline V gene (reference sequence). V trimming: 7 bases; J trimming: 3 bases; junction bases outside the gene matches: 0. CDR3 size: 12 residues. This chain's CDR3 is CSGTGDTGELFF. The CDR3, as DNA: TGCAGTGGGACAGGGGACACCGGGGAGCTGTTTTTT.

The rearrangement links TRBV11-2 to TRBJ1-3, with D possibly being TRBD1 (5 bases). This CDR3 is built from 14 residues. V lost 5 bases and J 8 bases, leaving 16 bases between the germline ends. Germline V CDR1 and CDR2: SGHAT, FQNNGV. The CDR3, as DNA: TGTGCCAGCAGCCCAGAGACAGTGAAAGACACCATATATTTT. Its protein is CASSPETVKDTIYF.

The chain carries TRBV20-1 and TRBJ2-7; 8 nucleotides align to TRBD2. The CDR3 length is 12 residues. Germline CDR1 and CDR2: DFQATT and SNEGSKA (reference sequence). After removal of 5 bases from V and 5 bases from J, the junction contained 5 bases not matched to a gene. CDR3 coding DNA: TGCAGTGCTTTTAGCGGGAAAAACGAGCAGTACTTC. It codes for CSAFSGKNEQYF.

The chain couples TRBV20-1 to TRBJ2-3; 11 nucleotides line up with TRBD2. The length of the CDR3 is 14 residues. With 5 bases clipped from V and 5 bases from J, the junction kept 6 bases outside the gene matches. CDR1 and CDR2 (germline): DFQATT, SNEGSKA (reference sequence). The CDR3 protein is CSAVWGLAEDTQYF. Here the CDR3 DNA reads TGCAGTGCTGTCTGGGGACTAGCGGAAGATACGCAGTATTTT.

This clonotype was recorded a few times. The chain links TRBV4-3 to TRBJ1-6; TRBD1 matches at 9 bases. Germline V gene data show CDR1 as LGHNA and CDR2 as YSLEER. The V and J ends lost 2 bases and 5 bases, in that order; junction bases with no gene match: 1. The CDR3 extends over 15 amino acids. Here the CDR3 reads CASSQRDRDNSPLHF. The DNA of the CDR3 is TGCGCCAGCAGCCAACGGGACAGGGATAATTCACCCCTCCACTTT.

This clonotype was picked up one time. The gene calls are TRBV2 and TRBJ2-7, with D uncertain. The CDR3 extends over 14 amino acids. V dropped 5 bases and J dropped 5 bases, with 16 bases sitting between them. CDR1 and CDR2 (germline): SNHLY, FYNNEI. This CDR3 reads CASSKSSLSDEQYF. As DNA, the CDR3 is TGTGCCAGCAGTAAGAGCTCCCTTAGTGACGAGCAGTACTTC. Full variable domain (rest looked up from reference TRBV2 and TRBJ2-7): EPEVTQTPSHQVTQMGQEVILRCVPISNHLYFYWYRQILGQKVEFLVSFYNNEISEKSEIFDDQFSVERPDGSNFTLKIRSTKLEDSAMYFCASSKSSLSDEQYFGPGTRLTVT.

This chain uses TRBV4-3 with TRBJ2-2; 9 bases align to TRBD2. The V segment lost 4 bases and the J segment 3 bases; nucleotides outside the gene matches: 6. The CDR3 has 16 amino acids. Germline-derived CDR1 and CDR2 are LGHNA and YSLEER. The chain's CDR3 is CASSLKRGAYTGELFF. The CDR3 nucleotides are TGCGCCAGCAGCCTAAAGCGGGGGGCTTACACCGGGGAGCTGTTTTTT.

The rearrangement uses TRBV20-1 and TRBJ2-7; the D gene is possibly TRBD1 (6 bases). V lost 8 bases and J 0 bases, leaving 11 bases between the germline ends. The germline V gene encodes CDR1 DFQATT and CDR2 SNEGSKA (reference sequence). The CDR3 contains 12 residues. CDR3 DNA: TGCAGTTCACAGGGTCGCTCCTACGAGCAGTACTTC. Its protein product is CSSQGRSYEQYF.

The rearrangement joins TRBV6-1 to TRBJ1-1, with D perhaps TRBD1 (6 bases). Trimming cost V 10 bases and J 3 bases, with 15 bases left between them. Per the germline V gene, CDR1 is MNHNS and CDR2 is SASEGT. The CDR3 has 13 residues. The CDR3 DNA reads TGTGCCATCGCCCGGGGGGGCCACACTGAAGCTTTCTTT. Translated: CAIARGGHTEAFF.

This chain uses TRBV18 with TRBJ2-2; D gene ambiguous. Between the trimmed V and J ends, which lost 4 bases and 4 bases, there was a span of 4 bases. The CDR3 runs to 12 residues. Germline values: CDR1 KGHSH, CDR2 LQKENI. CDR3 coding DNA: TGTGCCAGCTCACTTATCACCGGGGAGCTGTTTTTT. Its translation is CASSLITGELFF.

The chain carries TRBV20-1 and TRBJ2-2, with D possibly being TRBD1 or TRBD2 (5 bases each). Germline lookup yields CDR1 DFQATT and CDR2 SNEGSKA (reference sequence). Trimming left V 2 bases short and J 7 bases short, with 17 bases between. This CDR3 has 15 amino acids. Here the CDR3 reads CSARIGFFGGGELFF. The CDR3 nucleotides are TGCAGTGCTAGAATTGGTTTCTTTGGGGGCGGGGAGCTGTTTTTT.

J is TRBJ2-1 and V is TRBV29-1, with 9 nucleotides matching TRBD2. This CDR3 has 13 residues. Germline CDR1 SQVTM, CDR2 ANQGSEA. J was trimmed by 9 bases and V by 7 bases; bases with no gene match: 10. The CDR3 protein is CSAPLAGGPEQFF. The CDR3 nucleotides are TGCAGCGCCCCCCTGGCGGGAGGGCCTGAGCAGTTCTTC.

Only a few counts were recorded for this clonotype. The rearrangement joins TRBV12-3 or TRBV12-4 to TRBJ1-2; D is ambiguous. This CDR3 region has 12 residues. Trimming pared 3 bases from V and 5 bases from J, leaving 7 bases between. The CDR3 DNA is TGTGCCAGCAGTTTTTCGGTATATGGCTACACCTTC. Its translation: CASSFSVYGYTF.

This clonotype was observed a handful of times. The V gene is TRBV27, the J gene TRBJ1-2; D might be TRBD1 (5 bases). From germline, CDR1 is MNHEY and CDR2 SMNVEV (reference sequence). This CDR3 contains 12 residues. The V gene lost 5 bases and the J gene lost 7 bases, with 11 bases spanning the gap. In nucleotides, the CDR3 is TGTGCCAGCAGTCCCCAGGGTTTTGGCTACACCTTC. It yields the protein CASSPQGFGYTF.

This clonotype was observed a single time. The rearrangement links TRBV20-1 to TRBJ2-2, with D possibly being TRBD2 (5 bases). From germline, CDR1 is DFQATT and CDR2 SNEGSKA (reference sequence). This CDR3 has 14 residues. Trimming shortened V by 2 bases and J by 5 bases, and 12 bases separated the two germline ends. CDR3 region: CSARLSGRTGELFF. CDR3 sequence (DNA): TGCAGTGCTAGATTGTCGGGAAGGACCGGGGAGCTGTTTTTT.

The chain joins TRBV6-1 to TRBJ1-2, with D hard to call. V was cut by 2 bases and J by 10 bases, with 8 bases left in between. The length of the CDR3 is 11 residues. Germline V CDR1 and CDR2: MNHNS, SASEGT. The DNA for the CDR3 is TGTGCCAGCAGTGAATGGATGGCCTACACCTTC. Protein: CASSEWMAYTF.

The chain joins TRBV7-7 to TRBJ2-2, with TRBD2 identical over 10 bases. This CDR3 has 16 amino acids. CDR1 and CDR2 from the germline V gene are SSHAT and FNYEAQ (reference sequence). The J segment lost 1 base and the V segment lost 5 bases, leaving 4 bases of the junction unmatched. CDR3 DNA sequence: TGTGCCAGCAGCGGATCTAGCGGGGGGAACACCGGGGAGCTGTTTTTT. It specifies CASSGSSGGNTGELFF. Using reference TRBV7-7 and TRBJ2-2 for the parts outside the CDR3, the full variable domain is GAGVSQSPRYKVTKRGQDVTLRCDPISSHATLYWYQQALGQGPEFLTYFNYEAQPDKSGLPSDRFSAERPEGSISTLTIQRTEQRDSAMYRCASSGSSGGNTGELFFGEGSRLTVL.